Detailed here is one TCR beta chain. Its specificity is not known. This entry comes from a study of shared clonotypes between healthy human individuals. General study points: A handful of donors shared around 5.1% of their naive CD4 clonotypes.

Every contributor of samples was a Caucasian grown-up residing in Nashville, Tennessee. Generated by immunoSEQ multiplex PCR, the TCRdb table keeps only in-frame clones and is missing some. The table lists fewer than 850,000 clones, less than 95% of them singletons, with 34% in the top ten. Germline-derived CDR1 and CDR2 are SGHDT and YYEEEE. Trimming left V 4 bases short and J 2 bases short, with 3 bases between. The CDR3 runs 11 residues. The sample consisted of memory CD8+ T cells from PBMCs. Indicated subset: CD45RO+ cells pooled with CCR7-negative TemRA cells. V gene TRBV5-6 combines with J gene TRBJ2-5, with D hard to call. The receptor's source is a man between 18 and 35 years old in good health. Some clones in this sample may be carry-over from other donors' samples. CDR3 sequence: CASSRQETQYF. CDR3 nucleotides: TGTGCCAGCAGCCGTCAAGAGACCCAGTACTTC.